These 7 T cell receptor beta chains share one sample of origin, sequenced in a study of T cell changes during pregnancy in multiple sclerosis. Assay: immunoSEQ multiplex PCR; the TCRdb copy retains only in-frame clones and omits some. The repertoire holds about 39,000 clones, with approximately 90% as singletons. The sample here was CD8+ T cells from peripheral blood mononuclear cells, taken in the first trimester of pregnancy. These receptors were taken from a female donor with multiple sclerosis, enrolled in a pregnancy study.

The chain joins TRBV7-7 to TRBJ2-2; tentative D call: TRBD2 (5 bases). Between the trimmed V and J ends, which lost 3 bases and 2 bases, there was a span of 7 bases. The CDR3 runs 14 residues. Germline-derived CDR1 and CDR2 are SSHAT and FNYEAQ (reference sequence). Here the CDR3 DNA reads TGTGCCAGCAGCTTGGGAGCAAACACCGGGGAGCTGTTTTTT. Translated, it gives CASSLGANTGELFF. The full variable domain, with the rest looked up from reference TRBV7-7 and TRBJ2-2, is GAGVSQSPRYKVTKRGQDVTLRCDPISSHATLYWYQQALGQGPEFLTYFNYEAQPDKSGLPSDRFSAERPEGSISTLTIQRTEQRDSAMYRCASSLGANTGELFFGEGSRLTVL.

This clone counts as medium-sized (0.01 to 0.1%). The chain has TRBV6-4 and TRBJ2-3, with TRBD1 matching over 9 bases. The CDR3 is made up of 15 amino acids. V lost 2 bases to trimming and J lost 5 bases; unmatched junction nucleotides: 5. Per germline, CDR1 MRHNA and CDR2 SNTAGT. The DNA of the CDR3 is TGTGCCAGCAGTGACCGGACAGGGGCGGGAGATACGCAGTATTTT. Its protein is CASSDRTGAGDTQYF.

V is TRBV9 and J is TRBJ2-7; 15 positions agree with TRBD2. The CDR3 loop spans 16 amino acids. CDR1 is SGDLS and CDR2 is YYNGEE in the germline V gene. Trimming cost V 3 bases and J 4 bases; bases outside gene matches: 5. Written as DNA, the CDR3 is TGTGCCAGCAGCGCGGACGGACTAGCGGGGGGGTACGAGCAGTACTTC. It is translated as CASSADGLAGGYEQYF.

Comment on this clone: One end of the junction does not line up with germline, which may come from a read error. This rearrangement joins TRBV7-7 to TRBJ2-2; 11 bases fit TRBD1. Per the germline V gene, CDR1 is SSHAT and CDR2 is FNYEAQ (reference sequence). The CDR3 covers 16 residues. As DNA, the CDR3 is TGTGCTAGCAGCTTTAACCCGGGACAGGGGGCCGGGGAGCTGTTTTTT. Translated, it gives CASSFNPGQGAGELFF.

The chain has TRBV5-6 and TRBJ1-1; D not resolved. V was cut by 2 bases and J by 0 bases, with 8 bases left in between. The CDR3 loop spans 14 amino acids. The germline V gene has CDR1 SGHDT and CDR2 YYEEEE. The DNA for the CDR3 is TGTGCCAGCAGCTTCACACACATGAACACTGAAGCTTTCTTT. Translating it yields CASSFTHMNTEAFF.

The V call is TRBV27, the J call TRBJ2-7; TRBD1 might be the D (6 bases). The V and J ends lost 2 bases and 6 bases respectively, with 14 bases between them. Looked up from germline, CDR1 is MNHEY and CDR2 is SMNVEV (reference sequence). The CDR3 covers 14 residues. The CDR3 bases are TGTGCCAGCAGTTTAGGGGGACAAGGACGCGAGCAGTACTTC. Translated: CASSLGGQGREQYF.

This chain uses TRBV27 with TRBJ2-7, with TRBD2 matching over 8 bases. The CDR3 is 13 amino acids. Unmatched junction bases numbered 1, after V lost 4 bases and J lost 2 bases. The germline gives CDR1 MNHEY, CDR2 SMNVEV (reference sequence). CDR3 DNA sequence: TGTGCCAGCAGTTCCGGGGGGGCCTACGAGCAGTACTTC. Its protein product is CASSSGGAYEQYF.